The 11 T cell receptor beta chains in this list originate from one sample, sequenced in a study of regulatory T cells in long-lasting Graves disease. HTBI primers from iRepertoire and Arm-PCR of CDR3 regions yielded the TCR beta libraries. One entry per CDR3 protein results from TCRdb running MiXCR on the multiplex PCR reads. The table lists roughly 250,000 distinct CDR3 sequences, 18% of them singletons. The time point is: newly diagnosed GD, antithyroid drugs for less than 3 months. With RNA extracted from PBMCs as input, the TCR library was made. This sample was also put to use in a study of T cells in Graves' hyperthyroidism and ophthalmopathy.

Sequenced material: peripheral blood mononuclear cells (PBMCs), taken at new diagnosis, from a patient treated with antithyroid drugs. The receptors here all came from a woman in her twenties or thirties with Graves disease.

The rearrangement uses TRBV6-6 and TRBJ2-6, with unresolved D. Germline V gene data show CDR1 as MNHNY and CDR2 as SVGAGI (reference sequence). The germline V and J ends were trimmed by 1 base and 0 bases, with 10 bases remaining between them. The CDR3 has 17 amino acids. CDR3 DNA: TGTGCCAGCAGTTACTACTGGAACCCCTCTGGGGCCAACGTCCTGACTTTC. As protein: CASSYYWNPSGANVLTF.

This clonotype appeared a few times. A far bigger clonotype differs at one base, so this is likely a read error. Without the conserved terminal phenylalanine or tryptophan, this CDR3 likely stems from a read error. The rearrangement joins TRBV5-1 to TRBJ2-5, with 9 bases matching TRBD2. Judging by the DNA end, TRBJ2-1 fits better; the J call may be wrong. Germline CDR1 is SGHRS and CDR2 is YFSETQ. The CDR3 is 15 amino acids. The CDR3 coding sequence is TGCGCCAGCAGCTTGGGGCTAGCGGGAAACAATGAGCAGTTCTTA. Translating gives CASSLGLAGNNEQFL.

This clonotype appeared a few times. V is TRBV19 and J is TRBJ1-5; D may be TRBD1 (5 bases). The CDR3 totals 17 residues. The germline V gene encodes CDR1 LNHDA and CDR2 SQIVND (reference sequence). The V end lost 4 bases, the J end lost 6 bases, and 22 bases lay between the germline ends. The CDR3 region has the DNA TGTGCCAGTAGTACCCCCGGCGGCTCCAAAGGGACTCAGCCCCAGCATTTT. Its translation is CASSTPGGSKGTQPQHF.

This clonotype was seen repeatedly, ten times or more. The CDR3 region has the DNA TGTGCCACCAGTGATTCGATCAGCACAGATACGCAGTATTTT. It yields the protein CATSDSISTDTQYF. V and J are TRBV24-1 and TRBJ2-3; no firm D call. This CDR3 comprises 14 residues. Trimming shortened V by 2 bases and J by 0 bases, and 5 bases separated the two germline ends. Germline CDR1 is KGHDR and CDR2 is SFDVKD.

This clonotype was counted ten times or more. V gene TRBV6-1 combines with J gene TRBJ1-5; possibly TRBD1 for D (5 bases). CDR1 MNHNS and CDR2 SASEGT come from the germline V gene. Trimming shortened V by 6 bases and J by 1 base, and 16 bases separated the two germline ends. CDR3 length: 16 residues. CDR3 region: CASRPLGEGSNQPQHF. Here the CDR3 DNA reads TGTGCCAGCAGACCCCTAGGGGAGGGGAGCAATCAGCCCCAGCATTTT.

This clonotype was detected once. J is TRBJ2-2 and V is TRBV2; the match to TRBD2 covers 10 bases. The CDR3 is made up of 14 amino acids. The V segment lost 11 bases and the J segment 5 bases; nucleotides outside the gene matches: 8. Germline loops: CDR1 SNHLY, CDR2 FYNNEI. CDR3 nucleotide sequence: TGTGCCGACACACTAGCGGGGCTGACCGGGGAGCTGTTTTTT. Translated, it gives CADTLAGLTGELFF.

The V call is TRBV7-3, the J call TRBJ2-1, with 10 nucleotides matching TRBD2. Unmatched junction bases numbered 4, after V lost 1 base and J lost 7 bases. There are 15 residues in the CDR3. The germline gives CDR1 SGHTA, CDR2 FQGTGA. As DNA, the CDR3 is TGTGCCAGCAGCTTAAGCCTAGCGGGAGTTAATGAGCAGTTCTTC. Protein sequence: CASSLSLAGVNEQFF.

The table lists this clonotype with many counts. The chain uses TRBV6-1 and TRBJ1-5, with TRBD1 matching 8 bases. J lost 1 base, V lost 8 bases, and 4 bases had no gene match. Germline V gene sequence: CDR1 MNHNS, CDR2 SASEGT. CDR3 size: 14 residues. DNA for the CDR3: TGTGCCAGCCTCCGGACAGGGAGCAATCAGCCCCAGCATTTT. It encodes CASLRTGSNQPQHF.

This clonotype was seen at least ten times. V usage is TRBV12-3 or TRBV12-4 and J usage is TRBJ2-2, with D possibly matching TRBD2 (6 bases). The V and J ends lost 7 bases and 5 bases respectively, with 11 bases between them. The CDR3 covers 13 residues. The CDR3 here is CASILGGTGELFF. The CDR3 nucleotides are TGTGCCAGCATCCTCGGGGGAACCGGGGAGCTGTTTTTT.

CDR3 DNA sequence: TGTGCTAGTGGAAAAGGAAGGGGAGAGAGACCATACAATGAGCAGTTCTTC. Protein sequence: CASGKGRGERPYNEQFF. This rearrangement joins TRBV12-5 to TRBJ2-1; D may be TRBD1 or TRBD2 (5 bases each). Germline lookup yields CDR1 LGHNT and CDR2 FRNRAP. The germline V and J ends were trimmed by 6 bases and 4 bases, with 22 bases remaining between them. This CDR3 has 17 residues.

This clonotype was observed a few times. The chain joins TRBV7-3 to TRBJ1-1; D may be TRBD1 (5 bases). The CDR3 is 14 residues long. With 1 base removed from V and 6 bases from J, the gap between germline ends came to 12 bases. Per germline, CDR1 SGHTA and CDR2 FQGTGA. The CDR3 protein is CASSLSGGYSEAFF. For the CDR3, the DNA is TGTGCCAGCAGCTTAAGCGGGGGGTACTCTGAAGCTTTCTTT. The full variable domain, its missing parts supplied by reference TRBV7-3 and TRBJ1-1, is GAGVSQTPSNKVTEKGKYVELRCDPISGHTALYWYRQSLGQGPEFLIYFQGTGAADDSGLPNDRFFAVRPEGSVSTLKIQRTERGDSAVYLCASSLSGGYSEAFFGQGTRLTVV.